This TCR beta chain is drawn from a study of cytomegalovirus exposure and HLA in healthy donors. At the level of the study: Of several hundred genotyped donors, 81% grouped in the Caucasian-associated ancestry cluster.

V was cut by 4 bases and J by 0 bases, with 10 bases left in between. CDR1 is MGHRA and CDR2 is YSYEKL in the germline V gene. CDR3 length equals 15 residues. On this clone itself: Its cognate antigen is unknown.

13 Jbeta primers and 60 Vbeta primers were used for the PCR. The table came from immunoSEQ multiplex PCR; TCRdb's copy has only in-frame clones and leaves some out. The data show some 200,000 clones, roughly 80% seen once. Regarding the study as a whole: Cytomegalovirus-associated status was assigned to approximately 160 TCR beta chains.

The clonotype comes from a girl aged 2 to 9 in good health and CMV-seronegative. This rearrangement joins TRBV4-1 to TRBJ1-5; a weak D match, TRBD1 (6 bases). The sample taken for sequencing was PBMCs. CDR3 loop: CASSPGTYSNQPQHF. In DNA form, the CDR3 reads TGCGCCAGCAGCCCGGGGACATATAGCAATCAGCCCCAGCATTTT.